One TCR beta chain is described in this entry. The sample originates from a study of patients and donors after allogeneic stem cell transplantation. The length of the CDR3 is 16 residues. V lost 6 bases and J lost 0; bases outside the gene matches: 11. Looked up from germline, CDR1 is DFQATT and CDR2 is SNEGSKA (reference sequence). TCRdb reprocessed the RT-PCR reads via MiXCR and lists one record per CDR3 protein. The sample lists approximately 160,000 distinct CDR3 sequences, around 28% occurring once. The J gene is TRBJ2-7, the V gene TRBV20-1; 10 nucleotides align to TRBD2. Sequenced input: blood, either unsorted or a sorted T cell fraction (not recorded which). The sequence derives from a human donor who was either an allogeneic HSCT recipient or a stem cell or donor lymphocyte infusion donor (not recorded which). It is not recorded whose cells these are; they may come from a transplant donor. The CDR3: CSASLAGASNSYEQYF. CDR3 DNA sequence: TGCAGTGCCAGTCTAGCGGGGGCTTCCAACTCCTACGAGCAGTACTTC.